Listed here are 26 T cell receptor beta chains from one sample, sequenced in a study of cytomegalovirus exposure and HLA in healthy donors. PCR employed 60 Vbeta and 13 Jbeta primers. Repertoires were generated with immunoSEQ multiplex PCR, while TCRdb's copy carries only in-frame clones and drops some. The sample holds around 99,000 clones, around 70% seen once. The source material was PBMCs. Receptors were obtained from a woman in her 70s in good health and CMV-seropositive.

The gene calls are TRBV7-9 and TRBJ1-2, with TRBD1 as a possible D gene (6 bases). Between the trimmed V and J ends, which lost 4 bases and 6 bases, there was a span of 15 bases. The CDR3 sequence is 14 residues long. Germline assignment: CDR1 SEHNR and CDR2 FQNEAQ (reference sequence). The CDR3 spells CASSSIDRPNGYTF. The CDR3 DNA reads as TGTGCCAGCAGCTCAATAGACAGGCCCAATGGCTACACCTTC.

J is TRBJ1-1 and V is TRBV6-1; 8 bases match TRBD1. This CDR3 is built from 15 residues. Germline V gene data show CDR1 as MNHNS and CDR2 as SASEGT. V trimming: 6 bases; J trimming: 4 bases; junction bases outside the gene matches: 10. The DNA for the CDR3 is TGTGCCAGCAGAGACAGGGGAACTGGGAGCACTGAAGCTTTCTTT. Its translation: CASRDRGTGSTEAFF.

The CDR3 nucleotides are TGTGCCAGCAAACAGGGCCCCGAGGAAAAACTGTTTTTT. This encodes CASKQGPEEKLFF. This rearrangement joins TRBV2 to TRBJ1-4; the D gene is possibly TRBD1 (6 bases). V lost 7 bases and J 8 bases, leaving 14 bases between the germline ends. CDR1 and CDR2 from the germline V gene are SNHLY and FYNNEI. This CDR3 spans 13 amino acids.

This rearrangement joins TRBV6-6 to TRBJ2-3, with a weak D call TRBD1 (6 bases). The CDR3 totals 14 residues. Germline CDR1 reads MNHNY; CDR2 reads SVGAGI (reference sequence). V gave up 6 bases and J gave up 3 bases, with 13 bases separating them. CDR3 sequence (DNA): TGTGCCAGCAGATCGCACAGGGAAACAGATACGCAGTATTTT. It codes for CASRSHRETDTQYF.

Only a few counts were recorded for this clone. The chain carries TRBV7-6 and TRBJ1-1, with 8 bases lining up with TRBD1. The germline CDR1 and CDR2 sequences are SGHVS and FNYEAQ. J was trimmed by 0 bases and V by 5 bases; bases with no gene match: 11. The CDR3 spans 17 residues. CDR3 region: CASSMPSGGKVNTEAFF. DNA of the CDR3: TGTGCCAGCAGCATGCCTTCAGGGGGCAAGGTGAACACTGAAGCTTTCTTT.

The CDR3 reads CAWSAYRGRTTGNTEAFF. The CDR3 bases are TGTGCCTGGAGTGCCTACAGGGGGCGGACAACAGGCAACACTGAAGCTTTCTTT. The chain employs TRBV30 and TRBJ1-1; 9 bases match TRBD1. From germline, CDR1 is GTSNPN and CDR2 SVGIG (reference sequence). This CDR3 comprises 18 residues. V gave up 1 base and J gave up 2 bases; unmatched junction bases: 14. Full variable domain (outside the CDR3, taken from reference TRBV30 and TRBJ1-1): SQTIHQWPATLVQPVGSPLSLECTVEGTSNPNLYWYRQAAGRGLQLLFYSVGIGQISSEVPQNLSASRPQDRQFILSSKKLLLSDSGFYLCAWSAYRGRTTGNTEAFFGQGTRLTVV.

CDR3 region: CASTLGQGSAEAFF. The DNA of the CDR3 is TGTGCCAGCACCTTGGGACAGGGAAGTGCTGAAGCTTTCTTT. The rearrangement links TRBV27 to TRBJ1-1; 9 nucleotides align to TRBD1. Per the germline V gene, CDR1 is MNHEY and CDR2 is SMNVEV (reference sequence). The CDR3 has 14 amino acids. V was pared by 7 bases and J by 6 bases, with 9 bases of the junction left unmatched.

The table lists this clone with a count of one. The chain employs TRBV5-1 and TRBJ1-6; 7 nucleotides match TRBD1. Germline loops: CDR1 SGHRS, CDR2 YFSETQ. Unmatched junction bases numbered 6, after V lost 0 bases and J lost 6 bases. The CDR3 has 16 amino acids. The CDR3 nucleotides read TGCGCCAGCAGCTTGGGACAGGGAATTGGTAATTCACCCCTCCACTTT. Residues: CASSLGQGIGNSPLHF. The variable domain in full, completed from reference TRBV5-1 and TRBJ1-6, reads KAGVTQTPRYLIKTRGQQVTLSCSPISGHRSVSWYQQTPGQGLQFLFEYFSETQRNKGNFPGRFSGRQFSNSRSEMNVSTLELGDSALYLCASSLGQGIGNSPLHFGNGTRLTVT.

The rearrangement uses TRBV9 and TRBJ2-2; D not resolved. The germline V gene encodes CDR1 SGDLS and CDR2 YYNGEE. The CDR3 has 14 residues. Trimming took off 0 bases at V and 6 bases at J, with 9 bases between the two ends. The CDR3 loop reads CASSVEVVAGELFF. The CDR3 DNA sequence: TGTGCCAGCAGCGTAGAAGTAGTGGCCGGGGAGCTGTTTTTT.

This clone was counted between two and nine times. The chain employs TRBV5-4 and TRBJ2-7, with D perhaps TRBD2 (5 bases). This CDR3 spans 15 amino acids. Germline V gives CDR1 SGHNT, CDR2 YYREEE (reference sequence). Trimming took off 5 bases at V and 1 base at J, with 16 bases between the two ends. The CDR3 DNA is TGTGCCAGCAGTACGGACTGGCGCGCTTCCTACGAGCAGTACTTC. Translation: CASSTDWRASYEQYF.

This clone was recorded once. Other nucleotide sequences in the sample specify the same CDR3. The chain is built from TRBV6-6 and TRBJ2-7; 8 bases map to TRBD1. Germline V lookup: CDR1 MNHNY, CDR2 SVGAGI (reference sequence). The junction had 9 bases not matched to a gene; V was cut back by 2 bases and J by 3 bases. The CDR3 has 16 amino acids. The chain's CDR3 is CASSYNGQGFSYEQYF. Written as DNA, the CDR3 is TGTGCCAGCAGTTACAACGGACAGGGTTTTAGCTACGAGCAGTACTTC.

V and J are TRBV4-1 and TRBJ2-1; the match to TRBD2 covers 13 bases. The germline CDR1 and CDR2 sequences are MGHRA and YSYEKL. V was pared by 0 bases and J by 7 bases, with 9 bases of the junction left unmatched. The CDR3 spans 18 residues. CDR3 loop: CASSQDSLGLAGRNEQFF. The CDR3 coding sequence is TGCGCCAGCAGCCAAGATTCTTTGGGACTAGCGGGACGAAATGAGCAGTTCTTC.

The chain joins TRBV10-2 to TRBJ2-7, with D tentatively TRBD2 (5 bases). This CDR3 region has 16 residues. The V end was cut by 5 bases, the J end by 2 bases, with 19 bases between. The V gene's germline CDR1 is WSHSY and CDR2 SAAADI. CDR3 in DNA: TGCGCCAGCAGTCTGGCTAGCCCGGCTGGAGCCTACGAGCAGTACTTC. Translated, it gives CASSLASPAGAYEQYF.

CDR3 DNA sequence: TGTGCCAGCAGACAGGGGTCGGTGAACTATGGCTACACCTTC. Encoded protein: CASRQGSVNYGYTF. The chain is built from TRBV11-2 and TRBJ1-2; 7 bases match TRBD1. From germline, CDR1 is SGHAT and CDR2 FQNNGV. J lost 2 bases, V lost 6 bases, and 6 bases had no gene match. The CDR3 covers 14 residues.

The chain is built from TRBV5-5 and TRBJ1-2, with 8 bases that match TRBD1. The CDR3 runs to 12 residues. V shed 9 bases, J shed 6 bases, and the junction held 7 bases outside the gene matches. CDR1 is SGHKS and CDR2 is YYEKEE in the germline V gene (reference sequence). CDR3 in amino acids: CAIIRTGNGYTF. As DNA, the CDR3 is TGTGCCATCATTAGGACAGGGAATGGCTACACCTTC.

The CDR3 DNA reads as TGTGCCAGCACCAATCAGGGGATCGCCAATCAGCCCCAGCATTTT. The encoded protein is CASTNQGIANQPQHF. This chain uses TRBV7-9 with TRBJ1-5; weak D call: TRBD1 (6 bases). The CDR3 length is 15 residues. The ends were cut back, 7 bases at V and 3 bases at J, with 16 bases in the middle. Per germline, CDR1 SEHNR and CDR2 FQNEAQ (reference sequence).

The chain is built from TRBV20-1 and TRBJ1-4, with a weak D call TRBD1 (6 bases). V was pared by 5 bases and J by 7 bases, with 8 bases between. Germline CDR1 DFQATT, CDR2 SNEGSKA (reference sequence). The CDR3 length is 11 residues. CDR3 bases: TGCAGTGCTGAGGACAGTGAAAAACTGTTTTTT. Amino acids: CSAEDSEKLFF.

The CDR3 loop reads CASSLVGGADRKRETQYF. The CDR3 region has the DNA TGTGCCAGCAGCTTAGTCGGGGGGGCCGATAGGAAGAGAGAGACCCAGTACTTC. The chain joins TRBV7-2 to TRBJ2-5, with TRBD2 identical over 8 bases. V lost 1 base and J lost 4; bases outside the gene matches: 14. The CDR3 has 18 residues. Germline-derived CDR1 and CDR2 are SGHTA and FQGNSA.

The J gene is TRBJ2-1, the V gene TRBV10-2, with 12 bases aligning to TRBD2. CDR3 length: 15 amino acids. With V trimmed by 7 bases and J by 3 bases, 4 bases remained unmatched. CDR1 is WSHSY and CDR2 is SAAADI in the germline V gene. The CDR3 DNA reads as TGCGCCAGCAACCAACTAGCGGGGGGCTACAATGAGCAGTTCTTC. Protein: CASNQLAGGYNEQFF.

The chain links TRBV6-5 to TRBJ2-7; TRBD2 aligns across 11 bases. Germline CDR1 is MNHEY and CDR2 is SVGAGI. Germline trimming cut 4 bases from V and 5 bases from J; bases unmatched to any gene: 4. The length of the CDR3 is 14 residues. The CDR3 spells CASSFSGGANEQYF. In nucleotides, the CDR3 is TGTGCCAGCAGTTTTAGCGGGGGGGCCAACGAGCAGTACTTC.

This clone was counted between two and nine times. The chain links TRBV25-1 to TRBJ1-2, with D unresolved. Trimming cost V 4 bases and J 0 bases, with 15 bases left between them. The CDR3 totals 16 residues. Germline V gene sequence: CDR1 MGHDK, CDR2 SYGVNS. The CDR3 DNA follows: TGTGCCAGCAGTGCGCTGACGACGGGAGCTAACTATGGCTACACCTTC. It translates to CASSALTTGANYGYTF.

This clone was seen a single time. The chain is built from TRBV10-3 and TRBJ1-2, with D possibly matching TRBD1 (5 bases). With 6 bases removed from V and 6 bases from J, the gap between germline ends came to 14 bases. The CDR3 covers 13 residues. Germline V gene sequence: CDR1 ENHRY, CDR2 SYGVKD. CDR3 in amino acids: CAIRDQGVDGYTF. The CDR3 nucleotides read TGTGCCATCAGGGATCAGGGTGTCGATGGCTACACCTTC.

The table lists this clone with a few counts. The V gene is TRBV19, the J gene TRBJ1-1, with D possibly matching TRBD1 (5 bases). Trimming shortened V by 7 bases and J by 2 bases, and 17 bases separated the two germline ends. The CDR3 loop spans 15 amino acids. Germline CDR1 is LNHDA and CDR2 is SQIVND (reference sequence). CDR3 nucleotide sequence: TGTGCCAGTACCCCGATGGGGCTCGACAACACTGAAGCTTTCTTT. It is translated as CASTPMGLDNTEAFF.

This chain uses TRBV9 with TRBJ2-7; TRBD1 aligns across 7 bases. CDR3 length: 13 amino acids. The germline V gene encodes CDR1 SGDLS and CDR2 YYNGEE. V dropped 2 bases and J dropped 5; count of bases not matched to a gene: 4. The CDR3 loop reads CASSVSTGDEQYF. The CDR3 DNA is TGTGCCAGCAGCGTGTCTACAGGGGACGAGCAGTACTTC.

The chain is built from TRBV6-6 and TRBJ2-6, with D possibly TRBD1 on 5 matching bases. The V and J ends lost 8 bases and 3 bases respectively, with 11 bases between them. CDR1 and CDR2 from the germline V gene are MNHNY and SVGAGI (reference sequence). The CDR3 contains 14 residues. For the CDR3, the DNA is TGTGCCAGCCGACAGACAAGTGGGGCCAACGTCCTGACTTTC. It is translated as CASRQTSGANVLTF.

The V and J genes are TRBV19 and TRBJ2-5; D might be TRBD2 (6 bases). The CDR3 covers 15 residues. Germline lookup yields CDR1 LNHDA and CDR2 SQIVND (reference sequence). The ends were cut back, 6 bases at V and 2 bases at J, with 16 bases in the middle. This chain's CDR3 is CASSRPGLTQETQYF. The CDR3, as DNA: TGTGCCAGTAGCCGTCCAGGACTAACGCAAGAGACCCAGTACTTC.